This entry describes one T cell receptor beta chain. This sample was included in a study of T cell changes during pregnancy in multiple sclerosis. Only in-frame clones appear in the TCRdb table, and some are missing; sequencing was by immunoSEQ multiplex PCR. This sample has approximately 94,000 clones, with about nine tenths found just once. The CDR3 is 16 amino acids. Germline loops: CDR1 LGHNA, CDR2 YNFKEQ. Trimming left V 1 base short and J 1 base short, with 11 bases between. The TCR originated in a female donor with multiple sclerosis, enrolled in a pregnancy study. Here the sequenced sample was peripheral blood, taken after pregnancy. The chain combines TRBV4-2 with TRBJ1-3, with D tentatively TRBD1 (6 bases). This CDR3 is CASSQVDRGSGNTIYF. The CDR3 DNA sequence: TGTGCCAGCAGCCAAGTGGACAGAGGATCTGGAAACACCATATATTTT.